Shown below are 2 T cell receptor beta chains from a single sample sequenced in a study of naive and memory T cell subsets. Both TRBC1 and TRBC2 were covered by a beta constant-region primer of two equimolar oligonucleotides. A single record per CDR3 protein comes from TCRdb applying MiXCR to the UMI-ligation and nested PCR reads. This sample yields 140,000 to 150,000 distinct CDR3 sequences, of which about 18% are seen a single time; more than 0.13% belongs to the top ten. The specimen sequenced was naive CD4+ T cells from blood. The receptors derive from a human donor in good health.

This chain joins TRBV4-3 and TRBJ1-2, with D possibly TRBD1 on 6 matching bases. The V end lost 0 bases, the J end lost 2 bases, and 10 bases lay between the germline ends. The V gene's germline CDR1 is LGHNA and CDR2 YSLEER. The CDR3 covers 15 residues. DNA for the CDR3: TGCGCCAGCAGCCAAGATAGGGGGGGCAACTATGGCTACACCTTC. It yields the protein CASSQDRGGNYGYTF.

The chain recombines TRBV12-3 or TRBV12-4 with TRBJ2-7; 9 positions agree with TRBD2. Losses at the gene ends were 6 bases for V and 7 bases for J; bases not matched to a gene: 10. The CDR3 covers 14 residues. The CDR3 coding sequence is TGTGCCAGCAGCCTTAGCGGGAGAAGGCGTGAGCAGTACTTC. Translation: CASSLSGRRREQYF.